This is a list of T cell receptor beta chains from one sample in a study of T-cell memory formation after mild COVID-19. From the 5' RACE reads, TCRdb called clonotypes with MiXCR, one entry per CDR3 protein. The sample consists of 110,000 or so distinct CDR3 sequences, 22% of them appearing once. Source material: PBMCs or a T cell subset sorted from them (not recorded which). The receptors shown here come from a young man who had mild COVID-19 (a few samples of this study predate the infection). Cell type and time point are not known. Each CDR3 is given with its conserved first and last residue. The order of the fields is J gene, clone size, CDR3 length, V gene, D gene, CDR3 protein, CDR3 DNA. D genes are given only for firm matches. Rows give clone size only sometimes, using once, few, many, or a class for an expanded clone.

>TRBJ2-7|many|12|TRBV10-3|NA
CAISEGLVEQYF
TGTGCCATCAGTGAAGGGTTGGTCGAGCAGTACTTC
>TRBJ2-7|many|12|TRBV12-3/TRBV12-4|NA
CASSPGGGEQYF
TGTGCCAGCAGTCCAGGGGGGGGCGAGCAGTACTTC
>TRBJ2-3|few|14|TRBV7-6|NA
CASSPNGGTDTQYF
TGTGCCAGCAGCCCGAACGGGGGCACAGATACGCAGTATTTT
>TRBJ2-7|few|13|TRBV2|TRBD1
CASSSRTGDEQYF
TGTGCCAGCAGTTCACGGACAGGTGACGAGCAGTACTTC
>TRBJ2-5|few|15|TRBV9|TRBD2
CASSVAGGIQETQYF
TGTGCCAGCAGCGTAGCGGGGGGTATCCAAGAGACCCAGTACTTC
>TRBJ1-5|NA|17|TRBV19|TRBD1
CASSKTQGVEGNQPQHF
TGTGCCAGTAGCAAAACGCAGGGGGTAGAGGGCAATCAGCCCCAGCATTTT
>TRBJ1-5|NA|16|TRBV15|NA
CATSSTSGSANQPQHF
TGTGCCACCAGCAGCACGAGCGGATCCGCCAATCAGCCCCAGCATTTT
>TRBJ1-6|few|17|TRBV5-1|TRBD1
CASSFGQAGFYNSPLHF
TGCGCCAGCAGTTTTGGACAGGCCGGCTTCTATAATTCACCCCTCCACTTT
>TRBJ2-1|NA|13|TRBV12-3/TRBV12-4|TRBD2
CASTTSGGNEQFF
TGTGCCAGCACAACTAGCGGGGGAAATGAGCAGTTCTTC
>TRBJ2-2|few|14|TRBV7-9|NA
CASSLAPNTGELFF
TGTGCCAGCAGCTTAGCACCAAACACCGGGGAGCTGTTTTTT
>TRBJ1-4|NA|14|TRBV11-2|NA
CASSPGMNLEKLFF
TGTGCCAGCAGTCCAGGGATGAATCTGGAAAAACTGTTTTTT
>TRBJ1-1|NA|14|TRBV9|NA
CASSVVPPNTEAFF
TGTGCCAGCAGCGTAGTCCCCCCGAACACTGAAGCTTTCTTT
>TRBJ1-1|NA|14|TRBV10-3|NA
CAISGWRENTEAFF
TGTGCCATCAGTGGGTGGAGGGAGAACACTGAAGCTTTCTTT
>TRBJ2-6|NA|16|TRBV28|NA
CASSTGLTGGANVLTF
TGTGCCAGCAGCACTGGCCTGACGGGCGGGGCCAACGTCCTGACTTTC
>TRBJ2-3|NA|16|TRBV3-1|TRBD2
CASSQFGTSDTDTQYF
TGTGCCAGCAGCCAATTCGGGACTAGCGACACAGATACGCAGTATTTT
>TRBJ2-7|few|15|TRBV5-1|NA
CASSDSLEGGYEQYF
TGCGCCAGCAGCGATTCCTTAGAGGGAGGCTACGAGCAGTACTTC
>TRBJ2-1|NA|14|TRBV4-1|TRBD1
CASSLGQGYNEQFF
TGCGCCAGCAGCCTAGGACAGGGTTACAATGAGCAGTTCTTC
>TRBJ2-1|NA|11|TRBV12-3/TRBV12-4|NA
CASSLGDEQFF
TGTGCCAGCAGTCTGGGGGATGAGCAGTTCTTC
>TRBJ1-1|NA|14|TRBV7-3|NA
CASSLLGGGTEAFF
TGTGCCAGCAGCTTACTGGGAGGGGGGACTGAAGCTTTCTTT
>TRBJ2-1|few|13|TRBV15|NA
CATSRQGLGEQFF
TGTGCCACCAGCCGCCAAGGCCTCGGGGAGCAGTTCTTC
>TRBJ2-6|NA|15|TRBV12-3/TRBV12-4|NA
CASSLTGSGANVLTF
TGTGCCAGCAGTTTAACAGGGTCTGGGGCCAACGTCCTGACTTTC
>TRBJ2-3|NA|13|TRBV7-2|NA
CASSLELKETQYF
TGTGCCAGCAGCTTAGAACTTAAAGAAACGCAGTATTTT
>TRBJ1-2|NA|15|TRBV5-1|TRBD1
CASSSRTGGIDGYTF
TGCGCCAGCAGCTCCAGGACAGGGGGTATTGATGGCTACACCTTC
>TRBJ1-1|NA|15|TRBV4-3|TRBD1
CASSQDGTGATEAFF
TGCGCCAGCAGCCAAGACGGGACAGGGGCCACTGAAGCTTTCTTT
>TRBJ2-7|many|14|TRBV5-1|NA
CASSLTGLSYEQYF
TGCGCCAGCAGCTTAACAGGGTTGAGCTACGAGCAGTACTTC
>TRBJ2-5|few|15|TRBV9|NA
CASSGGIQFEETQYF
TGTGCCAGCAGCGGAGGGATACAATTCGAAGAGACCCAGTACTTC
>TRBJ1-2|few|14|TRBV7-9|NA
CASSSTTVLGGYTF
TGTGCCAGCAGCTCGACAACAGTTCTGGGTGGCTACACCTTC
>TRBJ1-4|NA|16|TRBV14|TRBD1
CASSQAGTGRNEKLFF
TGTGCCAGCAGCCAGGCCGGGACAGGCCGTAATGAAAAACTGTTTTTT
>TRBJ1-1|NA|14|TRBV7-2|NA
CASSETGFGTEAFF
TGTGCCAGCAGCGAAACAGGGTTCGGCACTGAAGCTTTCTTT
>TRBJ1-2|NA|15|TRBV5-1|NA
CASSFYGTAQNGYTF
TGCGCCAGCAGCTTCTATGGCACAGCACAAAATGGCTACACCTTC
>TRBJ2-1|NA|15|TRBV11-2|TRBD2
CASSLFVGTSNEQFF
TGTGCCAGCAGCTTATTTGTTGGGACTAGTAATGAGCAGTTCTTC
>TRBJ2-1|NA|13|TRBV6-1|NA
CASSDTDIDEQFF
TGTGCCAGCAGTGACACTGACATTGATGAGCAGTTCTTC
>TRBJ1-5|NA|17|TRBV20-1|NA
CSARDFTGRISNQPQHF
TGCAGTGCTAGAGATTTCACAGGGAGAATCAGCAATCAGCCCCAGCATTTT
>TRBJ1-1|NA|14|TRBV5-1|NA
CASAEWRVNTEAFF
TGCGCCAGCGCTGAATGGAGGGTAAACACTGAAGCTTTCTTT
>TRBJ1-1|NA|15|TRBV4-3|NA
CASSQGLVANTEAFF
TGCGCCAGCAGCCAAGGTTTAGTGGCGAACACTGAAGCTTTCTTT
>TRBJ2-2|NA|18|TRBV7-2|NA
CASSFSTAGYSRTGELFF
TGTGCCAGCAGCTTCTCTACCGCGGGCTATTCGAGGACCGGGGAGCTGTTTTTT
>TRBJ2-6|NA|13|TRBV29-1|NA
CSVRTSGANVLTF
TGCAGCGTCAGGACTTCTGGGGCCAACGTCCTGACTTTC
>TRBJ2-1|few|14|TRBV14|NA
CASSQDAPWDEQFF
TGTGCCAGCAGCCAAGATGCCCCCTGGGATGAGCAGTTCTTC
>TRBJ2-5|few|16|TRBV5-5|NA
CASSLALGPETETQYF
TGTGCCAGCAGCTTGGCCCTGGGGCCAGAGACTGAGACCCAGTACTTC
>TRBJ2-1|NA|14|TRBV7-2|TRBD2
CASTLTSDYNEQFF
TGTGCCAGCACCCTGACTAGCGACTACAATGAGCAGTTCTTC
>TRBJ2-5|NA|14|TRBV7-9|NA
CASSFWTYLETQYF
TGTGCCAGCAGCTTTTGGACGTACTTAGAGACCCAGTACTTC
>TRBJ1-1|few|14|TRBV6-4|NA
CASSDYPGTPEAFF
TGTGCCAGCAGTGACTATCCCGGGACCCCTGAAGCTTTCTTT